This T cell receptor beta chain appears in the sequencing data of a study of blood T cells in healthy people across ages. The use of a sample-barcoded 5' primer and a J-beta primer mix characterized a second PCR of roughly 7 to 11 cycles. A template-switch adaptor with 12 random nucleotides tagged each cDNA molecule. Each of the samples gave a minimum of 2.5 million paired-end reads that contained CDR3. Using its own MiXCR run on the 5' RACE reads, TCRdb lists one record per CDR3 protein. The sample carries roughly 680,000 distinct CDR3 sequences, 45% to 60% recorded once. This clonotype was picked up a small number of times. From germline, CDR1 is SGHTA and CDR2 FQGNSA. The germline V and J ends were trimmed by 1 base and 3 bases, with 13 bases remaining between them. This CDR3 has 15 residues. The donors, healthy Caucasians from Russia, were aged about 6 to 100. Whenever a sample was processed, at least 7 million PBMCs were isolated.

This sequence joins TRBV7-2 and TRBJ2-7, with unresolved D. Material for sequencing was blood. The TCR sequence derives from a woman older than 75 in good health. The CDR3 here is CASSLGVGRIYEQYF. In DNA form, the CDR3 reads TGTGCCAGCAGCTTAGGGGTAGGACGTATCTACGAGCAGTACTTC. The full variable domain, rest sourced from reference TRBV7-2 and TRBJ2-7, is GAGVSQSPSNKVTEKGKDVELRCDPISGHTALYWYRQSLGQGLEFLIYFQGNSAPDKSGLPSDRFSAERTGGSVSTLTIQRTQQEDSAVYLCASSLGVGRIYEQYFGPGTRLTVT.